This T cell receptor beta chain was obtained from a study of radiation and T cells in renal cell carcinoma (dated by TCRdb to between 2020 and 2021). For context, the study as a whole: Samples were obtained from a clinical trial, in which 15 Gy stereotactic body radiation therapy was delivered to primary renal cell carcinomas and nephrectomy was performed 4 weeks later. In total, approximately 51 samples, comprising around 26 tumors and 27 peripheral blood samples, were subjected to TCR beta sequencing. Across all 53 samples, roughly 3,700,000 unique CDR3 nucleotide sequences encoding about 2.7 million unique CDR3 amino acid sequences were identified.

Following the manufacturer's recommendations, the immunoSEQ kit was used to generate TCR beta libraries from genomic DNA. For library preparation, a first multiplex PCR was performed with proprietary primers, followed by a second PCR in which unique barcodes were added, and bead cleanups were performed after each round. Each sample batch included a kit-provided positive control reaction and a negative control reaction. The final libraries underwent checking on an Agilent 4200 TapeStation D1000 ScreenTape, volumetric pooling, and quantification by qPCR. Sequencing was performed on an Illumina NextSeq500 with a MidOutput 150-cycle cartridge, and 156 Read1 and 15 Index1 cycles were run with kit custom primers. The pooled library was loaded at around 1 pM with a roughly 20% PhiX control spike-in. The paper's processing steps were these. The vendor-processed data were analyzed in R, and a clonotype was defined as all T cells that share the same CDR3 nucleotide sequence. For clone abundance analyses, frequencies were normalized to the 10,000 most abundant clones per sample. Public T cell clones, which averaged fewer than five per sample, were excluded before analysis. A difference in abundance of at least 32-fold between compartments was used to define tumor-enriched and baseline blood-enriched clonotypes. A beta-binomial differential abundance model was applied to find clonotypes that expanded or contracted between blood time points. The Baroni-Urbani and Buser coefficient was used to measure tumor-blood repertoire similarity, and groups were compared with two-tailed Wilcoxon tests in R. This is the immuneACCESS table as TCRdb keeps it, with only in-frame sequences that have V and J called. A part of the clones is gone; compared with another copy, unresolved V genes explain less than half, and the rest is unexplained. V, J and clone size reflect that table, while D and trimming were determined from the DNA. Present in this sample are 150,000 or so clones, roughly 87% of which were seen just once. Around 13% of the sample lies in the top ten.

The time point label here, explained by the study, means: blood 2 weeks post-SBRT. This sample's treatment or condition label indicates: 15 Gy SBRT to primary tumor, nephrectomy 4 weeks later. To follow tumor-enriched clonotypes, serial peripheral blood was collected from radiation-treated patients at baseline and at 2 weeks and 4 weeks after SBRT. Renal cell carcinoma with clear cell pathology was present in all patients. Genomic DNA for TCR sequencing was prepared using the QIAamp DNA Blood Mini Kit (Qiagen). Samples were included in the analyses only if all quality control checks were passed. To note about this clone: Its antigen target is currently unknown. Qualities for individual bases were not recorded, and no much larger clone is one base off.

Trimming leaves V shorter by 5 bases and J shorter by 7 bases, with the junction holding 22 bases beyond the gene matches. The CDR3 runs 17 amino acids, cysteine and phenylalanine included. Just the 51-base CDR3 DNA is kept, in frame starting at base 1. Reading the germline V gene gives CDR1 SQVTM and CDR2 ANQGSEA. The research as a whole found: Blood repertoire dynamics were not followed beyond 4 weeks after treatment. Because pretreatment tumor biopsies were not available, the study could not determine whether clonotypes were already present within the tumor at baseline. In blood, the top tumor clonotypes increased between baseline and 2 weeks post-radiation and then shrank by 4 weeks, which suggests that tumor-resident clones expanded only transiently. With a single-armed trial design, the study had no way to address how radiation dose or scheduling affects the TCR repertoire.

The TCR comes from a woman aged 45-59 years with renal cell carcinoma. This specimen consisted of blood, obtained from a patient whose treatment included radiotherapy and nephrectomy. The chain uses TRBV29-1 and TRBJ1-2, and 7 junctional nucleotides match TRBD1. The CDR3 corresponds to CSVPGYRGPLGSGGYTF. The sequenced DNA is TGCAGCGTTCCCGGGTACAGGGGACCACTTGGCTCTGGTGGCTACACCTTC.